This T cell receptor (beta chain) was retrieved from a study of cytomegalovirus exposure and HLA in healthy donors. Findings and limits, study-wide: TCR beta chains numbering roughly 150 were designated cytomegalovirus-associated.

Trimming cost V 0 bases and J 0 bases, with 14 bases left between them. CDR1 and CDR2 from the germline V gene are SGHRS and YFSETQ. This CDR3 region has 17 residues. Concerning this clone: Its specificity is unknown.

TCRdb keeps only in-frame clones here, not all; method: immunoSEQ multiplex PCR. This repertoire shows tens of thousands of clones, around 97% found once; its top ten account for over 2%. Sequencing used PBMCs. The source of this sequence is a man aged 18 to 30 in good health and CMV-seronegative. The genes are TRBV5-1 and TRBJ2-3, with D tentatively TRBD1 (6 bases). The CDR3 protein is CASSLARGLASTDTQYF. The CDR3 nucleotides are TGCGCCAGCAGCTTGGCCAGGGGTTTGGCGAGCACAGATACGCAGTATTTT.